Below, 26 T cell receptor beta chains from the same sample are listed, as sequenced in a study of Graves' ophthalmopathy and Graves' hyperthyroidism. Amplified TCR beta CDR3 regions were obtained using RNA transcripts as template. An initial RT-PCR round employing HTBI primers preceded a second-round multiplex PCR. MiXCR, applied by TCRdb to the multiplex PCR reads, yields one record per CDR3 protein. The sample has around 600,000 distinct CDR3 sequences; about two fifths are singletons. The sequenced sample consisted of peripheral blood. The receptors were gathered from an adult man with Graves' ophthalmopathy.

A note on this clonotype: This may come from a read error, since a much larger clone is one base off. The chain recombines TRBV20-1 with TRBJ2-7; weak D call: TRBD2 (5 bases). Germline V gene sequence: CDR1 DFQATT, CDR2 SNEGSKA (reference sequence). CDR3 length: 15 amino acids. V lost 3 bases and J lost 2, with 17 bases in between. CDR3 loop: CSASAPGSWPYEQYF. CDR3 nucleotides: TGCAGTGCTAGCGCCCCGGGAAGTTGGCCCTACGAGCAGTACTTC.

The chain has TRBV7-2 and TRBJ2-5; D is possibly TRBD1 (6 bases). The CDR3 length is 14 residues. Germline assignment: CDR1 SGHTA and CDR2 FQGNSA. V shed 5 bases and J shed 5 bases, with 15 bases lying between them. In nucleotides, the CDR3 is TGTGCCAGCAGCAGCACACTGGACAGCGAGACCCAGTACTTC. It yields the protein CASSSTLDSETQYF.

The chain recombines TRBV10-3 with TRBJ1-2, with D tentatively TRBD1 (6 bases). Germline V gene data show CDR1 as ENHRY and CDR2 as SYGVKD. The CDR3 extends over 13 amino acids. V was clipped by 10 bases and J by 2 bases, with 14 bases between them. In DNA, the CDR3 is TGTGCCACCCCCAGGGGACAAAACTATGGCTACACCTTC. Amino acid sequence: CATPRGQNYGYTF.

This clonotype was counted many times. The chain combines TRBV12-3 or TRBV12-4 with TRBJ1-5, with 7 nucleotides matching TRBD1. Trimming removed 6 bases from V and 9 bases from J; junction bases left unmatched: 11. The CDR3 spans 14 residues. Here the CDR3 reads CASRGRQGTGPQHF. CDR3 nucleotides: TGTGCCAGCAGGGGAAGACAGGGCACCGGGCCCCAGCATTTT.

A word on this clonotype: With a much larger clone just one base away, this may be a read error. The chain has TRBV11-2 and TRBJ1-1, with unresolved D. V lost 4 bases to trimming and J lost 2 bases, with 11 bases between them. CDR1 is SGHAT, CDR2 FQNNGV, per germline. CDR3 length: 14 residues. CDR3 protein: CASSWAGRNTEAFF. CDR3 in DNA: TGTGCCAGCAGCTGGGCAGGAAGAAACACTGAAGCTTTCTTT.

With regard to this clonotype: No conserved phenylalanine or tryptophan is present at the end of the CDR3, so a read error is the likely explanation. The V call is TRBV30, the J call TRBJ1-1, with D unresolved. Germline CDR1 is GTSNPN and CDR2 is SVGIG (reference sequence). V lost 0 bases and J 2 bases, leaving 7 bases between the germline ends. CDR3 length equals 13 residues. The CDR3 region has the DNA TGTGCCTGGAGTGTACAGTACAACACTGAAGCTTTCATT. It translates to CAWSVQYNTEAFI.

The chain's CDR3 is CASSSPEGNQPQHF. As DNA, the CDR3 is TGCGCCAGCAGCTCCCCCGAGGGTAATCAGCCCCAGCATTTT. This rearrangement joins TRBV5-1 to TRBJ1-5; D is unresolved. Trimming removed 3 bases at V and 4 bases at J, with 11 bases between. The germline gives CDR1 SGHRS, CDR2 YFSETQ. The CDR3 is 14 residues long.

Here the CDR3 reads CAWSVQGETQYF. The CDR3 bases are TGTGCCTGGAGTGTACAGGGAGAGACCCAGTACTTC. V gene TRBV30 combines with J gene TRBJ2-5; D might be TRBD1 (6 bases). The V gene lost 0 bases and the J gene lost 4 bases, with 6 bases spanning the gap. This CDR3 spans 12 amino acids. Germline CDR1 and CDR2: GTSNPN and SVGIG (reference sequence).

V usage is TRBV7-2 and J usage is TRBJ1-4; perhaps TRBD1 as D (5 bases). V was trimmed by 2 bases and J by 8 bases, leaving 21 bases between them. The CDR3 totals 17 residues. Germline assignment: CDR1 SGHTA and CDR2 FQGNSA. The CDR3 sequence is CASSLYSGQSLREKLFF. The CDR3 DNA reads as TGTGCCAGCAGCTTATACTCGGGGCAGTCGCTTCGGGAAAAACTGTTTTTT.

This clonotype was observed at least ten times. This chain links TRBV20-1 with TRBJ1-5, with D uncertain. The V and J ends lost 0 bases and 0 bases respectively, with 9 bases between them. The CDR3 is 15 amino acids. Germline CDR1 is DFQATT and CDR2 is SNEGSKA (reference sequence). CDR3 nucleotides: TGCAGTGCTAGAGAGGAGTGGGTTAGCAATCAGCCCCAGCATTTT. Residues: CSAREEWVSNQPQHF.

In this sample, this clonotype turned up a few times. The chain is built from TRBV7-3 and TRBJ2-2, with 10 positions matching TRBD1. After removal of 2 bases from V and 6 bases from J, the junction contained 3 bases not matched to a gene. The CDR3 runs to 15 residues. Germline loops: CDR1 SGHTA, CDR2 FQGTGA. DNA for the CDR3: TGTGCCAGCAGCTTATGGGGACAGGGGTCCGGGGAGCTGTTTTTT. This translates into CASSLWGQGSGELFF.

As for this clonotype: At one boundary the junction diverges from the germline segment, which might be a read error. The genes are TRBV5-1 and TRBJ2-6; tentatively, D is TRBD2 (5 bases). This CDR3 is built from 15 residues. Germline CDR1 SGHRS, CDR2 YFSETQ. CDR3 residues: CASSLDGTGDNVLTF. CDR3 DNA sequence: TGCGCCAGCAGCTTGGACGGCACCGGGGACAACGTCCTGACTTTC.

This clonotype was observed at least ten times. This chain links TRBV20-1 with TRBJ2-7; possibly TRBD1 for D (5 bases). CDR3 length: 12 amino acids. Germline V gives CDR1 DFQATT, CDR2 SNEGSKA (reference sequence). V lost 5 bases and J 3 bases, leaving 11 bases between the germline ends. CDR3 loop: CSALTASYEQYF. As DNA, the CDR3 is TGCAGTGCTCTGACAGCAAGCTACGAGCAGTACTTC.

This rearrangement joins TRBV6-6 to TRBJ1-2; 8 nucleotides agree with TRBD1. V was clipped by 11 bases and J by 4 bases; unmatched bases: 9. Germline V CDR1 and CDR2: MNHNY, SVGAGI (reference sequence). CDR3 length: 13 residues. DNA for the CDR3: TGTGCCGGGCGGGGGCAGGGGGCCTATGGCTACACCTTC. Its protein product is CAGRGQGAYGYTF.

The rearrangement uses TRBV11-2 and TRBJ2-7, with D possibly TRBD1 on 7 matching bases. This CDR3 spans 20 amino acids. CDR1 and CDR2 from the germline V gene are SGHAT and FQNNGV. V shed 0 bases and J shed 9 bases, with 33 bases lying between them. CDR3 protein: CASSLDRDRNRGGGSSGQYF. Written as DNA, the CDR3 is TGTGCCAGCAGCTTAGACCGGGACAGAAATAGGGGCGGAGGGTCCTCCGGGCAGTACTTC.

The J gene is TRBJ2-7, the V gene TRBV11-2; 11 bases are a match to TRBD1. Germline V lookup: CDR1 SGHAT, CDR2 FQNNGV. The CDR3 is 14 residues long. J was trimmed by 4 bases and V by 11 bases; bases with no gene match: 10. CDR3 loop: CAVRGGQGGYEQYF. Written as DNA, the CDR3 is TGTGCCGTTCGGGGGGGACAGGGGGGTTACGAGCAGTACTTC.

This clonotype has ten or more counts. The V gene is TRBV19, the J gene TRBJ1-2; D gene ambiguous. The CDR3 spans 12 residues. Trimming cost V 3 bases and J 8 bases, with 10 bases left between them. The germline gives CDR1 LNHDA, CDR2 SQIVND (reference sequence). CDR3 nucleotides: TGTGCCAGTAGTATCGTGGTAGGAGGCTACACCTTC. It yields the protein CASSIVVGGYTF.

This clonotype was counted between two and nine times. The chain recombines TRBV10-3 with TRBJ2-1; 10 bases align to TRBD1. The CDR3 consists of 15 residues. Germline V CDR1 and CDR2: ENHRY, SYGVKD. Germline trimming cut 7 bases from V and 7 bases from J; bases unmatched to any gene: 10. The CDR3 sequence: CAITGPGQGNNEQFF. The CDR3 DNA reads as TGTGCCATCACCGGACCGGGACAGGGGAATAATGAGCAGTTCTTC.

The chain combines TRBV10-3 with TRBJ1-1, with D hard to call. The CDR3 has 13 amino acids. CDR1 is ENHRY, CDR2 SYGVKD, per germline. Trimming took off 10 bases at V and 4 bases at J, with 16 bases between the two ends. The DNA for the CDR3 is TGTGCCAGCAGCCCCGGGGATAGCACTGAAGCTTTCTTT. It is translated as CASSPGDSTEAFF.

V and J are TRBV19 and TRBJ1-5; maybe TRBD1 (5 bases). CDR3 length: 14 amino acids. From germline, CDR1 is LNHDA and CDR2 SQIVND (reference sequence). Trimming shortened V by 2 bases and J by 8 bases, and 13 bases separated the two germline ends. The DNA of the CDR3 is TGTGCCAGTAGTATAATCTCCAGGGACGAGCCCCAGCATTTT. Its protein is CASSIISRDEPQHF.

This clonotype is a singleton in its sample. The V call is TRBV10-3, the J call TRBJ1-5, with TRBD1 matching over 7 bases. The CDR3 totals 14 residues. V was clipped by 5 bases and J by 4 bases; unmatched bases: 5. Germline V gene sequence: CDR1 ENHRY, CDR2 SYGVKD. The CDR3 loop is CAISPGTDNQPQHF. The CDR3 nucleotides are TGTGCCATCAGTCCCGGGACAGATAATCAGCCCCAGCATTTT.

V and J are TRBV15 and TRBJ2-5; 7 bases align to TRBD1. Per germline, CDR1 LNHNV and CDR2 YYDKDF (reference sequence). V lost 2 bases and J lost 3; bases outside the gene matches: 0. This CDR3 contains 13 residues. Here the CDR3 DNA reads TGTGCCACCAGCAGACAGGGGGAAGAGACCCAGTACTTC. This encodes CATSRQGEETQYF.

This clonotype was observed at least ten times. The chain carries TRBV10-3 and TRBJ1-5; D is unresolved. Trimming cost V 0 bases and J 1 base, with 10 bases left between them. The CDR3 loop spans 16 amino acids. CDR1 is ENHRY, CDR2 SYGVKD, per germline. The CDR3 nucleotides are TGTGCCATCAGTGAGTCGCGGACGGGGAGCAATCAGCCCCAGCATTTT. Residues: CAISESRTGSNQPQHF.

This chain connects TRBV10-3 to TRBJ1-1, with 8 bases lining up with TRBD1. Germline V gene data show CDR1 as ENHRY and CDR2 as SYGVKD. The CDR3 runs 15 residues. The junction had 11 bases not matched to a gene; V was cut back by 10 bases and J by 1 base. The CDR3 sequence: CASHVGTGGNTEAFF. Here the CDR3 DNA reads TGTGCCAGCCACGTCGGGACAGGCGGGAACACTGAAGCTTTCTTT.

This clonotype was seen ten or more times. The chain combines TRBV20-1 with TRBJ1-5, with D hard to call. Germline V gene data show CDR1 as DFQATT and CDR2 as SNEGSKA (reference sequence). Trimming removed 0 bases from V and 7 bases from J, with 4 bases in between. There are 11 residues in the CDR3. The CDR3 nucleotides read TGCAGTGCTAGAGAGGGACAGCCCCAGCATTTT. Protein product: CSAREGQPQHF.

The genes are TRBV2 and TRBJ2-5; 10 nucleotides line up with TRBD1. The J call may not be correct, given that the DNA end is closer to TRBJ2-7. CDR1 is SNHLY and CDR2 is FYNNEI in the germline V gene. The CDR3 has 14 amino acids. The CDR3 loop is CASRGRQGANEQYF. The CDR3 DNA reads TGTGCCAGCAGGGGAAGACAGGGGGCGAACGAGCAGTACTTC.